This TCR beta chain was sequenced for a study of identical twins (dated by TCRdb to 2016 to 2017). Turning to the overall study: The study deep-sequenced TCR alpha and beta repertoires from monozygotic twins, unrelated adults of various ages and cord blood to test whether fetal clonotypes persist. To rule out contamination, replicate twin experiments were performed at different times with different library preparation protocols.

Every donor in the study was a healthy Caucasian. The twin cohort consisted of three pairs of female monozygotic twins, all aged roughly 18 to 29 years. The RNA used for TCR libraries was isolated from peripheral blood mononuclear cells. Broad study findings and their caveats: Zero-insertion analyses could be partly confounded by invariant T cells such as MAIT and iNKT, although diverse VJ usage argued against such confounding for most clonotypes. Compared with coincidental sharing between unrelated individuals, an excess of low generation-probability sequences was observed among out-of-frame TCR alpha sequences shared between twins. Because the same donors could not be followed over many years, the conclusions relied on cross-sectional statistical analysis. Fewer insertions were carried by abundant cord blood beta clonotypes; a weaker similar trend was observed in young adult naive repertoires, while no such trend was observed in memory repertoires. Recombination models systematically underestimated out-of-frame TCR alpha sharing in monozygotic twins but agreed with sharing between unrelated individuals. The excess sharing between twins in beta out-of-frame sequences was weaker because fewer shared sequences reduced the signal-to-noise ratio.

This clonotype has at least ten counts. Its target antigen remains unknown. It has no much larger one-base neighbor in the sample; base qualities were not kept. Library creation used 5' RACE. Sequencing was performed on an Illumina HiSeq 2000. A universal primer binding site was introduced by template switching, and a unique molecular identifier was present in the final cDNA, enabling accurate counting of TCR cDNA molecules. Specific primers in the conserved constant-segment region were used to synthesize first-strand cDNA for TCR alpha and beta chains. To control for contamination, each cDNA library was double barcoded with a SMART-Mk sample barcode plus Illumina barcodes. TruSeq adapter sequences along with Illumina sample barcodes were introduced in two successive PCR steps. Sequencing of the TCR alpha and beta cDNA libraries was done on the Illumina HiSeq platform using custom primers. Per the authors' processing: MiGEC processed the raw reads to extract unique molecular identifiers, while MiXCR was used to determine the CDR3 positions. For each individual, recombination models were inferred using an EM algorithm with the repgenHMM and IGoR tools. The analysis of shared clonotypes was done with the tcR package in R, with sharing normalized by the product of cloneset sizes. To study raw recombination without the effects of thymic and clonal selection, out-of-frame nonproductive sequences were analyzed. Using fastp trimming at Q25 and MiXCR clonotype assembly, TCRdb reanalyzed the public sequencing data and kept in-frame beta chains. When rows share a CDR3 protein, they turn into one entry using the most common DNA and genes. The V and J calls were not made by the authors but by TCRdb's processing. Present in this sample are about 900,000 distinct CDR3 sequences, approximately 13% of which were seen just once. Clones ranked in the top ten supply roughly 1.5% of the sample.

The sample was also linked to a second study, of yellow fever vaccine responses in identical twins. The other study reports the following: The authors reported that the T cell response to vaccination in identical twins appeared partly convergent and partly personalized. In identical twins, the study followed T cell clones that responded to the vaccine with precision.

This receptor was identified in a woman younger than 30 in good health. The sample was PBMCs.

The CDR3 in this case is CASKELFGSPLHF. At the DNA level, the sequence is TGTGCCAGCAAGGAATTATTTGGATCACCCCTCCACTTT. Rearrangement joined TRBV12-3 or TRBV12-4 to TRBJ1-6; the D gene cannot be named for sure. The CDR3 starts with the cysteine, ends with the phenylalanine, and has 13 residues. The CDR3 DNA has 39 bases and is translated from base 1. Between the V and J ends, shortened by 7 bases and 10 bases respectively, the junction contains 14 bases.